These 18 T cell receptor beta chains came from one sample sequenced in a study of human T cells and chemical hapten exposure. TCRdb reprocessed the RACE reads via MiXCR and lists one record per CDR3 protein. The sample consists of 95,000 or so distinct CDR3 sequences, 10% to 13% of them appearing once. Time point indicated: patch test 1, 2 weeks after DPC sensitization. Noted treatment: therapeutic diphenylcyclopropenone sensitization with weekly scalp DPC. The specimen comprised whole blood, sampled in connection with sensitization to the hapten diphenylcyclopropenone (DPC). Every receptor here comes from a man aged 35 to 55 with alopecia areata. Some clones in this sample may be carry-over from other donors' samples.

The genes are TRBV28 and TRBJ2-1; 9 positions match TRBD2. Germline CDR1 reads MDHEN; CDR2 reads SYDVKM. The J segment lost 6 bases and the V segment lost 3 bases, leaving 9 bases of the junction unmatched. This CDR3 is 16 amino acids long. Written as DNA, the CDR3 is TGTGCCAGCAGTTTCAACAGTCTAGCGGGACGCAATGAGCAGTTCTTC. It translates to CASSFNSLAGRNEQFF.

This clonotype was recorded at least ten times. This chain connects TRBV29-1 to TRBJ2-5, with 15 bases that match TRBD2. V lost 3 bases to trimming and J lost 4 bases; unmatched junction nucleotides: 3. Germline CDR1 SQVTM, CDR2 ANQGSEA. CDR3 size: 15 residues. The chain's CDR3 is CSVDGLAGGSETQYF. The CDR3 nucleotides are TGCAGCGTTGACGGACTAGCGGGAGGGTCAGAGACCCAGTACTTC.

This chain uses TRBV10-3 with TRBJ2-1; D call uncertain. V was clipped by 10 bases and J by 5 bases, with 18 bases between them. The CDR3 covers 14 residues. Germline CDR1 is ENHRY and CDR2 is SYGVKD. This CDR3 is CATTRVPQDNEQFF. The DNA for the CDR3 is TGTGCCACAACTCGGGTTCCTCAGGACAATGAGCAGTTCTTC.

This clonotype was picked up many times. J is TRBJ2-1 and V is TRBV7-8; 14 bases agree with TRBD2. Trimming took 5 bases from V and 4 from J; bases not matched to a gene: 4. This CDR3 is 16 amino acids long. Germline CDR1 reads SGHVS; CDR2 reads FQNEAQ. Here the CDR3 reads CASSIRLAGGYNEQFF. The CDR3 region has the DNA TGTGCCAGCAGCATAAGACTAGCGGGAGGGTACAATGAGCAGTTCTTC.

This clonotype appeared a single time. This chain joins TRBV10-3 and TRBJ2-7, with D maybe TRBD2 (6 bases). The CDR3 is 14 amino acids. The ends were cut back, 4 bases at V and 0 bases at J, with 10 bases in the middle. Germline lookup yields CDR1 ENHRY and CDR2 SYGVKD. The CDR3 DNA reads TGTGCCATCAGTGTAACGGGAGCCTCCTACGAGCAGTACTTC. Translation: CAISVTGASYEQYF.

This chain joins TRBV5-1 and TRBJ2-5, with 12 bases matching TRBD1. The CDR3 contains 17 residues. Germline lookup yields CDR1 SGHRS and CDR2 YFSETQ. Unmatched junction bases numbered 12, after V lost 5 bases and J lost 4 bases. In nucleotides, the CDR3 is TGCGCCAGCAGTTATTTGGGACAGGGGGCTTCAGGAGAGACCCAGTACTTC. It is translated as CASSYLGQGASGETQYF.

This clonotype was seen more than once but under ten times. The V call is TRBV12-3 or TRBV12-4, the J call TRBJ2-7, with 7 bases matching TRBD2. This CDR3 region has 14 residues. V lost 6 bases to trimming and J lost 3 bases; unmatched junction nucleotides: 8. In DNA form, the CDR3 reads TGTGCCAGCAGCACAAGCGGGAAGATCTACGAGCAGTACTTC. As protein: CASSTSGKIYEQYF.

This clonotype was seen at least ten times. V gene TRBV7-2 combines with J gene TRBJ1-1, with 8 nucleotides matching TRBD1. The V and J ends lost 2 bases and 5 bases, in that order; junction bases with no gene match: 10. Germline CDR1 and CDR2: SGHTA and FQGNSA. The CDR3 is made up of 16 amino acids. CDR3 sequence (DNA): TGTGCCAGCAGCTTATCGGGGAAGACAGGGGTAACTGAAGCTTTCTTT. Translation: CASSLSGKTGVTEAFF.

This clonotype has only a few counts. Sequence at one end of the junction differs from germline and may be a read error. V usage is TRBV18 and J usage is TRBJ1-2; D not resolved. The CDR3 loop spans 15 amino acids. In germline, CDR1 is KGHSH, CDR2 LQKENI. For the CDR3, the DNA is TGTGCCAGCTCCCCCCAACGGGTGGGTGACTATGGCTACAACTTC. The encoded protein is CASSPQRVGDYGYNF.

This clonotype was found a few times. The gene calls are TRBV7-2 and TRBJ2-3; 8 nucleotides match TRBD2. Germline CDR1 SGHTA, CDR2 FQGNSA. V lost 1 base, J lost 3 bases, and 3 bases stayed unmatched. The CDR3 is 15 residues long. CDR3 coding DNA: TGTGCCAGCAGCTTAGTCAAGCGGGAGACAGATACGCAGTATTTT. This encodes CASSLVKRETDTQYF. Full variable domain (remainder filled in from reference TRBV7-2 and TRBJ2-3): GAGVSQSPSNKVTEKGKDVELRCDPISGHTALYWYRQSLGQGLEFLIYFQGNSAPDKSGLPSDRFSAERTGGSVSTLTIQRTQQEDSAVYLCASSLVKRETDTQYFGPGTRLTVL.

This clonotype was observed a handful of times. The chain recombines TRBV7-6 with TRBJ2-3, with D maybe TRBD1 (6 bases). The germline CDR1 and CDR2 sequences are SGHVS and FNYEAQ. The CDR3 is made up of 12 amino acids. Trimming took off 5 bases at V and 7 bases at J, with 10 bases between the two ends. The CDR3 is CASSMTGHTQYF. CDR3 DNA sequence: TGTGCCAGCAGCATGACAGGCCATACGCAGTATTTT.

The chain links TRBV6-5 to TRBJ1-5; TRBD1 matches 8 bases. There are 17 residues in the CDR3. With V trimmed by 6 bases and J by 2 bases, 12 bases remained unmatched. CDR1 MNHEY and CDR2 SVGAGI come from the germline V gene. The CDR3 DNA reads as TGTGCCAGCAGCTACGGGGGAACAGGGGGAGGCAATCAGCCCCAGCATTTT. This sequence encodes CASSYGGTGGGNQPQHF.

With respect to this clonotype: One base away lies a much larger clone, so this may be a sequencing read error. The gene calls are TRBV25-1 and TRBJ1-2; perhaps TRBD1 as D (5 bases). Per the germline V gene, CDR1 is MGHDK and CDR2 is SYGVNS. CDR3 length: 17 amino acids. V gave up 1 base and J gave up 10 bases, with 25 bases separating them. The CDR3 reads CASSEFIVSGARRDYTF. CDR3 DNA sequence: TGTGCCAGCAGTGAATTTATTGTCTCCGGGGCCAGGAGGGACTACACCTTC.

This clonotype was detected only a few times. The chain uses TRBV6-6 and TRBJ2-7; the match to TRBD2 covers 8 bases. The ends lost 4 bases at V and 6 bases at J; junction bases unmatched: 20. The CDR3 spans 18 residues. Germline V gene data show CDR1 as MNHNY and CDR2 as SVGAGI (reference sequence). The CDR3 DNA sequence: TGTGCCAGCAGTTTCGCCACTACTCTAGCACGGGAGGGCCCCGAGCAGTACTTC. Amino acids: CASSFATTLAREGPEQYF.

This clonotype appeared many times. The chain employs TRBV29-1 and TRBJ1-1, with a possible D match to TRBD1 (6 bases). V lost 6 bases and J 2 bases, leaving 13 bases between the germline ends. The CDR3 has 13 residues. Per the germline V gene, CDR1 is SQVTM and CDR2 is ANQGSEA. The CDR3 spells CSVPWTENTEAFF. The DNA of the CDR3 is TGCAGCGTCCCCTGGACAGAAAACACTGAAGCTTTCTTT.

CDR3 sequence: CASSYPDRSPATF. In DNA form, the CDR3 reads TGTGCCAGCAGTTACCCGGACAGATCCCCCGCTACCTTC. This sequence joins TRBV6-6 and TRBJ1-2, with a weak D call TRBD1 (6 bases). The CDR3 consists of 13 residues. Deletions cut 2 bases from V and 14 bases from J, with 18 bases between. Per germline, CDR1 MNHNY and CDR2 SVGAGI (reference sequence).

Only a few counts were recorded for this clonotype. The chain joins TRBV3-1 to TRBJ2-1; 10 bases are shared with TRBD2. The CDR3 covers 14 residues. CDR1 and CDR2 from the germline V gene are LGHDT and YNNKEL (reference sequence). V gave up 7 bases and J gave up 7 bases; unmatched junction bases: 7. This CDR3 reads CASTPSGSLNEQFF. For the CDR3, the DNA is TGTGCCAGCACCCCTAGCGGGAGTTTGAATGAGCAGTTCTTC.

This clonotype has a handful of counts. This chain connects TRBV19 to TRBJ1-1; D is uncertain. The ends were cut back, 5 bases at V and 7 bases at J, with 20 bases in the middle. CDR1 is LNHDA and CDR2 is SQIVND in the germline V gene (reference sequence). The length of the CDR3 is 15 residues. The CDR3 DNA is TGTGCCAGTAGTTCCACGCTGAAGGTGACTATTGAAGCTTTCTTT. Amino acid sequence: CASSSTLKVTIEAFF.